These 5 T cell receptor beta chains came from one sample sequenced in a study of PD-1 blockade in classical Hodgkin lymphoma. The assay was immunoSEQ multiplex PCR, and TCRdb's table has in-frame clones only and misses some. The repertoire includes about 34,000 clones, approximately 90% of them detected once, and 0.22% sits in the top ten. Regarding time point: newly diagnosed, previously untreated cHL patient sample. CD4+ T cells were purified from thawed PBMCs by magnetic negative selection. The sequencing sample was made of CD4+ T cells from blood. These receptors were obtained from a human donor with classical Hodgkin lymphoma.

V usage is TRBV9 and J usage is TRBJ2-4, with 10 positions matching TRBD1. This CDR3 comprises 16 residues. Germline V gene lookup returns CDR1 SGDLS and CDR2 YYNGEE. V was clipped by 4 bases and J by 6 bases; unmatched bases: 10. This chain's CDR3 is CASSQMTGGLGNIQYF. The DNA for the CDR3 is TGTGCCAGCAGCCAGATGACAGGGGGCCTCGGAAACATTCAGTACTTC.

This chain connects TRBV11-2 to TRBJ2-3; no clear D. Trimming took 1 base from V and 6 from J, leaving 11 bases between them. Germline CDR1 SGHAT, CDR2 FQNNGV. The CDR3 extends over 14 amino acids. CDR3 amino acids: CASSLVLGTDTQYF. CDR3 sequence (DNA): TGTGCCAGCAGCTTAGTGTTAGGAACGGATACGCAGTATTTT.

The J gene is TRBJ1-4, the V gene TRBV5-1; possible D gene TRBD1, 6 bases. The V gene's germline CDR1 is SGHRS and CDR2 YFSETQ. The V end lost 5 bases, the J end lost 6 bases, and 11 bases lay between the germline ends. The CDR3 runs to 13 residues. CDR3 loop: CASSYRVDEKLFF. In DNA form, the CDR3 reads TGCGCCAGCAGTTACAGGGTGGATGAAAAACTGTTTTTT. Looking up the rest from reference TRBV5-1 and TRBJ1-4 gives the full variable domain: KAGVTQTPRYLIKTRGQQVTLSCSPISGHRSVSWYQQTPGQGLQFLFEYFSETQRNKGNFPGRFSGRQFSNSRSEMNVSTLELGDSALYLCASSYRVDEKLFFGSGTQLSVL.

V is TRBV5-1 and J is TRBJ2-2; no reliable D call. Per the germline V gene, CDR1 is SGHRS and CDR2 is YFSETQ. Trimming cost V 0 bases and J 6 bases, with 9 bases left between them. This CDR3 has 14 amino acids. The CDR3 nucleotides read TGCGCCAGCAGCTTGGAAGGTTCAGCCGGGGAGCTGTTTTTT. This codes for CASSLEGSAGELFF. Using reference TRBV5-1 and TRBJ2-2 for the parts outside the CDR3, the full variable domain is KAGVTQTPRYLIKTRGQQVTLSCSPISGHRSVSWYQQTPGQGLQFLFEYFSETQRNKGNFPGRFSGRQFSNSRSEMNVSTLELGDSALYLCASSLEGSAGELFFGEGSRLTVL.

This clone was seen more than once but under ten times. The CDR3 reads CATSRVSTEAFF. The CDR3 DNA follows: TGTGCCACCAGCAGAGTTAGTACTGAAGCTTTCTTT. The chain employs TRBV15 and TRBJ1-1; D call uncertain. Trimming left V 1 base short and J 5 bases short, with 5 bases between. The CDR3 extends over 12 amino acids. Germline values: CDR1 LNHNV, CDR2 YYDKDF (reference sequence).